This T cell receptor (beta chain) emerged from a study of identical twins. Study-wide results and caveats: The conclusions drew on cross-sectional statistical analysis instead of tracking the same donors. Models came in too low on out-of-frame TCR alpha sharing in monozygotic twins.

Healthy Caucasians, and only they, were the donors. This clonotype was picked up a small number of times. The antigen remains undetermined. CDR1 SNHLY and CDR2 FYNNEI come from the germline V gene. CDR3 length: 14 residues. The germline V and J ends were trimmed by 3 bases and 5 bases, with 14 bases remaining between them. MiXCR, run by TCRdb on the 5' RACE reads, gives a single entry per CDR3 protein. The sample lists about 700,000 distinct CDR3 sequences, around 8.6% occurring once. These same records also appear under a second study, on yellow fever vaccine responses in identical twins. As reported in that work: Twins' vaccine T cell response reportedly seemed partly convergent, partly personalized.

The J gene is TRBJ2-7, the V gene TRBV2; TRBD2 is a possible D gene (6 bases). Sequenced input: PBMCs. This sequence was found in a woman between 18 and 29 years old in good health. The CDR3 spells CASSEGRRGDEQYF. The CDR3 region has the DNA TGTGCCAGCAGTGAGGGACGACGCGGGGACGAGCAGTACTTC.